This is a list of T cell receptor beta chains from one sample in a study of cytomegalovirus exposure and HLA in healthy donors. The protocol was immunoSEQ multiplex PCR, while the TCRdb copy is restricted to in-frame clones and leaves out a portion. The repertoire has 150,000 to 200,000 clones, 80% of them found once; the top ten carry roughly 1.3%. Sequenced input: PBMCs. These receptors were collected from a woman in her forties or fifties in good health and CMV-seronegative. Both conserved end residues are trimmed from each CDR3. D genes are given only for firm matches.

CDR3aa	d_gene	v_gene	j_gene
ASSLDRNMNTEAF	.	TRBV4-3	TRBJ1-1
ASSELVSGGQEQF	TRBD2	TRBV2	TRBJ2-1
ASSPSVFRDNHYEQY	.	TRBV4-1	TRBJ2-7
ASSEQRDTISTDTQY	.	TRBV2	TRBJ2-3
ATSRTSTDSNQPQH	.	TRBV15	TRBJ1-5
ATSREARYEKLF	.	TRBV15	TRBJ1-4
ASSPRTGNEQF	.	TRBV19	TRBJ2-1
ASSFTGGDYEQY	TRBD1	TRBV27	TRBJ2-7
ASNRQALNTEAF	.	TRBV28	TRBJ1-1
ASSVATGVGTGELF	.	TRBV9	TRBJ2-2
ATTIGVKNSPLH	.	TRBV28	TRBJ1-6
ASSHDSDYSGNTIY	.	TRBV7-2	TRBJ1-3
ASMRGPRETQY	.	TRBV4-1	TRBJ2-5
ASSFSRQGWDEQF	TRBD1	TRBV5-1	TRBJ2-1
AWSVRAGASTEQF	TRBD2	TRBV30	TRBJ2-1
ASNPTGSLTDTQY	TRBD1	TRBV6-1	TRBJ2-3
ASSLAGAGTEAF	.	TRBV11-2	TRBJ1-1
ASSHGQGFFYEQY	TRBD1	TRBV5-1	TRBJ2-7
ASKNRPETQY	.	TRBV21-1	TRBJ2-5
ASSQDPSLYNSPLH	.	TRBV4-3	TRBJ1-6
ASSSKAGAYTDTQY	TRBD2	TRBV5-4	TRBJ2-3
ASRDRVNIQY	TRBD1	TRBV28	TRBJ2-4
ASRLQDGRSNSPLH	.	TRBV6-6	TRBJ1-6
ASSPGRREKLF	.	TRBV7-2	TRBJ1-4
ASSLQGFLGEQY	.	TRBV7-8	TRBJ2-7
ASSVDTAPD	.	TRBV2	TRBJ2-7